The next 24 T cell receptor beta chains were all read from a single sample in a study of T-cell memory formation after mild COVID-19. TCRdb re-called the 5' RACE reads through MiXCR, storing one row per CDR3 protein. The table lists tens of thousands of distinct CDR3 sequences, over 13% of them singletons, with around two fifths in the top ten. The material sequenced was PBMCs or a T cell subset sorted from them (not recorded which). The receptors here all came from a man aged 18 to 30 who had mild COVID-19 (a few samples of this study predate the infection). Cell type and time point are not known.

The sample holds a few counts of this clonotype. V usage is TRBV7-6 and J usage is TRBJ1-1; unclear D gene. Trimming took off 0 bases at V and 0 bases at J, with 5 bases between the two ends. The CDR3 has 14 amino acids. Germline V CDR1 and CDR2: SGHVS, FNYEAQ. The CDR3 coding sequence is TGTGCCAGCAGCTTAGCGAGACTGAACACTGAAGCTTTCTTT. It specifies CASSLARLNTEAFF.

The sample holds a few counts of this clonotype. This sequence joins TRBV6-1 and TRBJ1-5; TRBD1 matches 11 bases. Germline V gene sequence: CDR1 MNHNS, CDR2 SASEGT. J gave up 6 bases and V 4 bases, and 5 bases lay outside the gene matches. This CDR3 region has 15 residues. CDR3 bases: TGTGCCAGCAGTGGTGGGGACAGGGGGTTTCAGCCCCAGCATTTT. As protein: CASSGGDRGFQPQHF.

Concerning this clonotype itself: Compared with germline, one end of the junction differs, possibly owing to a read error. The chain is built from TRBV7-7 and TRBJ1-1; D is undetermined. CDR1 is SSHAT and CDR2 is FNYEAQ in the germline V gene (reference sequence). The CDR3 has 13 amino acids. CDR3 DNA: TGTGCTAGCAGCTTTAAGTGGGATTCTGAAGCTTTCTTT. Translating it yields CASSFKWDSEAFF.

The chain couples TRBV27 to TRBJ2-7, with D perhaps being TRBD1 or TRBD2 (5 bases each). The ends were cut back, 3 bases at V and 5 bases at J, with 17 bases in the middle. The CDR3 consists of 15 residues. CDR1 and CDR2 (germline): MNHEY, SMNVEV (reference sequence). The CDR3 here is CASSFSWGIRDEQYF. The CDR3 DNA is TGTGCCAGCAGTTTCAGTTGGGGGATTCGGGACGAGCAGTACTTC.

This clonotype was seen more than once but under ten times. A much more abundant neighbour one base away suggests this may be a read error. The V call is TRBV7-3, the J call TRBJ2-7, with 11 bases fitting TRBD1. This CDR3 is 14 amino acids long. Germline V gives CDR1 SGHTA, CDR2 FQGTGA. Trimming removed 5 bases from V and 2 bases from J; junction bases left unmatched: 2. The CDR3 region is CASSAGQGAYEQYF. Here the CDR3 DNA reads TGTGCCAGCAGCGCGGGACAGGGGGCCTACGAGCAGTACTTC.

This clonotype was detected a few times. The chain links TRBV6-2 or TRBV6-3 to TRBJ2-7, with TRBD1 identical over 8 bases. The ends lost 2 bases at V and 2 bases at J; junction bases unmatched: 8. CDR1 is MNHEY and CDR2 is SVGEGT in the germline V gene. This CDR3 comprises 16 residues. The CDR3 loop is CASSYPVQGDPYEQYF. CDR3 DNA: TGTGCCAGCAGTTACCCGGTACAGGGGGACCCCTACGAGCAGTACTTC.

This chain links TRBV4-3 with TRBJ2-2, with a weak D call TRBD2 (6 bases). CDR3 size: 14 residues. The ends were cut back, 0 bases at V and 6 bases at J, with 8 bases in the middle. The germline V gene encodes CDR1 LGHNA and CDR2 YSLEER. The CDR3 here is CASSQDGGAGELFF. The CDR3 nucleotides are TGCGCCAGCAGCCAAGATGGCGGGGCCGGGGAGCTGTTTTTT.

The chain couples TRBV27 to TRBJ2-2; 12 bases fit TRBD2. Looked up from germline, CDR1 is MNHEY and CDR2 is SMNVEV (reference sequence). There are 17 residues in the CDR3. The V segment lost 2 bases and the J segment 7 bases; nucleotides outside the gene matches: 8. CDR3 DNA sequence: TGTGCCAGCAGTTTACTAGCGGGGGGGCCATCCGTCGGGGAGCTGTTTTTT. Amino acid sequence: CASSLLAGGPSVGELFF.

This clonotype has more than one count but fewer than ten. The V and J genes are TRBV20-1 and TRBJ2-7, with 9 bases fitting TRBD1. This CDR3 region has 13 residues. V shed 2 bases and J 3 bases; nucleotides not matched to a gene: 2. Germline V gene sequence: CDR1 DFQATT, CDR2 SNEGSKA (reference sequence). In DNA form, the CDR3 reads TGCAGTGCTAGATCGGGACAGGGCTACGAGCAGTACTTC. Protein product: CSARSGQGYEQYF.

This clonotype was found many times. The V and J genes are TRBV20-1 and TRBJ2-7; maybe TRBD1 (5 bases). Trimming took 0 bases from V and 0 from J, leaving 9 bases between them. The CDR3 sequence is 14 residues long. Germline CDR1 reads DFQATT; CDR2 reads SNEGSKA (reference sequence). The CDR3 here is CSARDVQGSYEQYF. The CDR3 DNA is TGCAGTGCTAGAGATGTGCAGGGCTCCTACGAGCAGTACTTC.

This clonotype was recorded at least ten times. This chain uses TRBV4-3 with TRBJ2-2; D remains unclear. The CDR3 is 13 amino acids. Germline-derived CDR1 and CDR2 are LGHNA and YSLEER. V shed 3 bases and J shed 0 bases, with 2 bases lying between them. CDR3 sequence: CASSHPNTGELFF. DNA of the CDR3: TGCGCCAGCAGCCATCCGAACACCGGGGAGCTGTTTTTT.

In DNA, the CDR3 is TGTGCCAGCAGCTTGGGATACGGTTCACCCCTCCACTTT. Amino acid sequence: CASSLGYGSPLHF. The chain joins TRBV7-3 to TRBJ1-6, with D hard to call. Deletions cut 3 bases from V and 9 bases from J, with 9 bases between. Germline V CDR1 and CDR2: SGHTA, FQGTGA. The CDR3 length is 13 residues.

This rearrangement joins TRBV2 to TRBJ2-3; tentatively, D is TRBD1 (6 bases). The CDR3 is 15 amino acids. V was shortened by 6 bases and J by 0 bases, with 13 bases between the two germline ends. CDR1 and CDR2 from the germline V gene are SNHLY and FYNNEI. The CDR3 region is CASSDGQSSTDTQYF. Written as DNA, the CDR3 is TGTGCCAGCAGCGACGGACAGTCAAGCACAGATACGCAGTATTTT. The variable domain in full, completed from reference TRBV2 and TRBJ2-3, reads EPEVTQTPSHQVTQMGQEVILRCVPISNHLYFYWYRQILGQKVEFLVSFYNNEISEKSEIFDDQFSVERPDGSNFTLKIRSTKLEDSAMYFCASSDGQSSTDTQYFGPGTRLTVL.

This clonotype was observed a handful of times. V usage is TRBV7-9 and J usage is TRBJ2-2; D uncertain. Between the trimmed V and J ends, which lost 6 bases and 3 bases, there was a span of 2 bases. Germline V gives CDR1 SEHNR, CDR2 FQNEAQ (reference sequence). This CDR3 has 11 residues. For the CDR3, the DNA is TGTGCCAGCAGGGACACCGGGGAGCTGTTTTTT. The encoded protein is CASRDTGELFF.

This clonotype was counted a few times. The gene calls are TRBV5-1 and TRBJ1-5, with unresolved D. The CDR3 sequence is 14 residues long. Germline-derived CDR1 and CDR2 are SGHRS and YFSETQ. Trimming pared 4 bases from V and 4 bases from J, leaving 12 bases between. CDR3 region: CASSADGLNQPQHF. The CDR3 DNA is TGCGCCAGCAGCGCGGACGGCCTAAATCAGCCCCAGCATTTT.

The table lists this clonotype with a few counts. This chain connects TRBV28 to TRBJ1-4; 7 positions agree with TRBD1. Germline CDR1 MDHEN, CDR2 SYDVKM. The CDR3 consists of 18 residues. Trimming at V came to 2 bases and at J to 3 bases, leaving 12 bases not matched to a gene. The CDR3 spells CASSLPGTAPNANEKLFF. The CDR3 nucleotides are TGTGCCAGCAGTTTACCCGGGACAGCTCCCAATGCTAATGAAAAACTGTTTTTT. The full variable domain, rest sourced from reference TRBV28 and TRBJ1-4, is DVKVTQSSRYLVKRTGEKVFLECVQDMDHENMFWYRQDPGLGLRLIYFSYDVKMKEKGDIPEGYSVSREKKERFSLILESASTNQTSMYLCASSLPGTAPNANEKLFFGSGTQLSVL.

The genes are TRBV20-1 and TRBJ1-5, with no clear D. Germline-derived CDR1 and CDR2 are DFQATT and SNEGSKA (reference sequence). V was pared by 0 bases and J by 5 bases, with 5 bases between. This CDR3 contains 12 residues. The CDR3, as DNA: TGCAGTGCTAGAGATCAGGATCAGCCCCAGCATTTT. Its protein product is CSARDQDQPQHF.

This clonotype was observed a few times. The chain joins TRBV6-2 or TRBV6-3 to TRBJ2-1; no clear D gene. CDR1 and CDR2 from the germline V gene are MNHEY and SVGEGT. Trimming removed 3 bases at V and 9 bases at J, with 12 bases between. This CDR3 spans 13 amino acids. CDR3 bases: TGTGCCAGCAGTTATTGGTGGAAGGCTGAGCAGTTCTTC. Protein product: CASSYWWKAEQFF.

This rearrangement joins TRBV4-3 to TRBJ2-7; D might be TRBD1 (6 bases). Per germline, CDR1 LGHNA and CDR2 YSLEER. CDR3 length: 13 amino acids. The V end lost 2 bases, the J end lost 6 bases, and 11 bases lay between the germline ends. The CDR3 bases are TGCGCCAGCAGCCAAAAACAGGGTTCCGAGCAGTACTTC. This encodes CASSQKQGSEQYF.

This rearrangement joins TRBV27 to TRBJ1-2; D gene ambiguous. The germline gives CDR1 MNHEY, CDR2 SMNVEV (reference sequence). Between the trimmed V and J ends, which lost 5 bases and 2 bases, there was a span of 9 bases. The CDR3 spans 13 residues. The CDR3 here is CASSHKDNYGYTF. The DNA for the CDR3 is TGTGCCAGCAGTCACAAAGACAACTATGGCTACACCTTC.

The sample holds a few counts of this clonotype. The chain joins TRBV29-1 to TRBJ2-2, with no clear D. This CDR3 region has 13 residues. Trimming stripped 0 bases from V and 8 bases from J, with 10 bases between. The germline V gene has CDR1 SQVTM and CDR2 ANQGSEA. Written as DNA, the CDR3 is TGCAGCGTTGAAGATTCAAGGGTGGGGGAGCTGTTTTTT. Protein product: CSVEDSRVGELFF.

The chain combines TRBV5-1 with TRBJ2-1; 8 bases map to TRBD1. The CDR3 consists of 16 residues. The germline V gene encodes CDR1 SGHRS and CDR2 YFSETQ. V lost 4 bases, J lost 10 bases, and 16 bases stayed unmatched. This chain's CDR3 is CASSKTPRTGRGEQFF. DNA of the CDR3: TGCGCCAGCAGCAAAACCCCGAGGACAGGGCGAGGCGAGCAGTTCTTC. The full variable domain, its missing parts supplied by reference TRBV5-1 and TRBJ2-1, is KAGVTQTPRYLIKTRGQQVTLSCSPISGHRSVSWYQQTPGQGLQFLFEYFSETQRNKGNFPGRFSGRQFSNSRSEMNVSTLELGDSALYLCASSKTPRTGRGEQFFGPGTRLTVL.

The rearrangement links TRBV9 to TRBJ2-3, with TRBD2 identical over 7 bases. Per germline, CDR1 SGDLS and CDR2 YYNGEE. Losses at the gene ends were 3 bases for V and 3 bases for J; bases not matched to a gene: 1. This CDR3 has 13 amino acids. The CDR3 sequence is CASSAGRTDTQYF. CDR3 sequence (DNA): TGTGCCAGCAGCGCCGGGAGGACAGATACGCAGTATTTT.

Comment on this clonotype: Being one base from a much bigger clone, this may be a read error. This chain uses TRBV5-1 with TRBJ2-1; D is unresolved. The CDR3 has 12 residues. CDR1 is SGHRS, CDR2 YFSETQ, per germline. CDR3: CASSLVGDEQVF. The DNA for the CDR3 is TGCGCCAGCAGCTTGGTTGGGGATGAGCAGGTCTTC.